Listed below are T cell receptor beta chains from one sample, sequenced in a study of blood T cells in healthy people across ages. From the 5' RACE reads, TCRdb called clonotypes with MiXCR, one entry per CDR3 protein. Counted here are some 1,500,000 distinct CDR3 sequences, approximately 43% occurring once; the ten biggest clones make up about 4%. Sequenced sample: blood. The source of these receptors is a woman between 18 and 29 years old in good health. Each CDR3 is given with its conserved first and last residue. The D gene is left open where the match is weak. The size entry is marked missing in some rows and otherwise reads once, few, many or a size class.

V	D	size	J	DNA	CDR3
TRBV29-1	TRBD2	many	TRBJ2-3	TGCAGCGTTGGGACTAGCGGGGGTCCGGATACGCAGTATTTT	CSVGTSGGPDTQYF
TRBV20-1	-	many	TRBJ2-7	TGCAGTGCTAGAGAGGGCTCCTACGAGCAGTACTTC	CSAREGSYEQYF
TRBV7-6	-	-	TRBJ1-5	TGTGCCAGCAGCTTGGGCCCTCCCGGGGCCAGCAATCAGCCCCAGCATTTT	CASSLGPPGASNQPQHF
TRBV5-1	-	-	TRBJ2-7	TGCGCCAGCAGCTTGGTAAGGGGCACGTCCTACGAGCAGTACTTC	CASSLVRGTSYEQYF
TRBV29-1	-	-	TRBJ2-6	TGCAGCGTAGCCCGGGACACGGACTCTGGGGCCAACGTCCTGACTTTC	CSVARDTDSGANVLTF
TRBV4-3	TRBD2	-	TRBJ2-5	TGCGCCAGCAGCCAAGTTCTAGCGGGGGATCCGTACCAAGAGACCCAGTACTTC	CASSQVLAGDPYQETQYF
TRBV20-1	-	-	TRBJ2-7	TGCAGTGCTAGAGGTTTTTCGGTCGAGCAGTACTTC	CSARGFSVEQYF
TRBV29-1	TRBD2	many	TRBJ2-1	TGCAGCGCACGAGCCCCGGGACTAAGCCACAATGAGCAGTTCTTC	CSARAPGLSHNEQFF
TRBV5-1	TRBD2	-	TRBJ2-5	TGCGCCAGCAGCACCGGACTAGCGGGAGAAAAAGAGACCCAGTACTTC	CASSTGLAGEKETQYF
TRBV7-9	-	-	TRBJ1-4	TGTGCCAGCAGCTTGGGCAGAGGCAGTACTAATGAAAAACTGTTTTTT	CASSLGRGSTNEKLFF
TRBV7-3	TRBD1	-	TRBJ2-1	TGTGCCAGCAGCTATCAGACAGGGGCCTACAATGAGCAGTTCTTC	CASSYQTGAYNEQFF
TRBV5-1	-	few	TRBJ2-2	TGCGCCAGCATTCCTAGACTTCCTTACACCGGGGAGCTGTTTTTT	CASIPRLPYTGELFF
TRBV29-1	-	few	TRBJ2-3	TGCAGCGCCTACGATCGGGTTAGCACAGATACGCAGTATTTT	CSAYDRVSTDTQYF
TRBV28	TRBD2	-	TRBJ2-1	TGTGCCAACTACCCGACCGGACTAGCGGTTTACAATGAGCAGTTCTTC	CANYPTGLAVYNEQFF
TRBV28	-	many	TRBJ2-5	TGTGCCAGCAGAGCGCGACAGCAAGAGACCCAGTACTTC	CASRARQQETQYF
TRBV10-3	-	few	TRBJ1-2	TGTGCCATCAGTGAAGGATCTTTTTACACCTTC	CAISEGSFYTF
TRBV29-1	-	few	TRBJ1-1	TGCAGCGTTGAAGATAGGGGCGTTAACACTGAAGCTTTCTTT	CSVEDRGVNTEAFF
TRBV4-3	TRBD1	-	TRBJ1-4	TGCGCCAGCAGCCAAGCAAGGAGGCAGGGGGGGGAAAAACTGTTTTTT	CASSQARRQGGEKLFF
TRBV12-3/TRBV12-4	-	-	TRBJ1-2	TGTGCCAGCAGTTTGGGAAGACGGACTAACTATGGCTACACCTTC	CASSLGRRTNYGYTF
TRBV20-1	-	few	TRBJ2-7	TGCAGTGCTAGTAGGACAGCCGTGACCTACGAGCAGTACTTC	CSASRTAVTYEQYF
TRBV7-2	TRBD1	few	TRBJ2-7	TGTGCCAGCAGCATGAGGGACAGTCGGAACGAGCAGTACTTC	CASSMRDSRNEQYF
TRBV20-1	-	few	TRBJ2-5	TGCAGTGCTAGCCCTCTCACAGGGAGGGAGACCCAGTACTTC	CSASPLTGRETQYF
TRBV6-5	-	few	TRBJ2-3	TGTGCCAGCAGAATACCGGCCGGGACGCAGTATTTT	CASRIPAGTQYF
TRBV20-1	TRBD2	many	TRBJ2-7	TGCAGTGCTTCGCCGAGAGGACTAGCGGGAATTTACGAGCAGTACTTC	CSASPRGLAGIYEQYF
TRBV4-1	TRBD1	few	TRBJ1-2	TGCGCCAGCAGCCAAGAATACCCGTGGGGACAGGGATATGGCTACACCTTC	CASSQEYPWGQGYGYTF
TRBV20-1	-	-	TRBJ1-1	TGCAGTGCTAGAGCAACGGAATTTGGGGCTTTCTTT	CSARATEFGAFF
TRBV9	-	-	TRBJ2-5	TGTGCCAGCAGCGAATCCGGGACCACTCCTGAGACCCAGTACTTC	CASSESGTTPETQYF
TRBV2	-	-	TRBJ2-7	TGTGCCAGCAGTGAAACAATAAGGCCCTACGAGCAGTACTTC	CASSETIRPYEQYF
TRBV20-1	-	-	TRBJ2-7	TGCAGTGCAAACACGGGCAGACCTGACTACGAGCAGTACTTC	CSANTGRPDYEQYF
TRBV15	-	-	TRBJ2-2	TGTGCCACCAGCAGAGATCGACCCGGGGAGCTGTTTTTT	CATSRDRPGELFF
TRBV6-2/TRBV6-3	-	few	TRBJ2-3	TGTGCCAGCAGCGGACATTTCACAGATACGCAGTATTTT	CASSGHFTDTQYF
TRBV13	-	-	TRBJ2-3	TGTGCCAGCAGCTTACTGGGCGCCGGAACCCCCTTGACAGATACGCAGTATTTT	CASSLLGAGTPLTDTQYF
TRBV27	TRBD1	few	TRBJ2-2	TGTGCCAGCAGTATATCCGGACAGGGAGACACCGGGGAGCTGTTTTTT	CASSISGQGDTGELFF
TRBV6-5	-	once	TRBJ1-4	TGTGCCAGCAGTTACTCGAGGCCTCGAGGGACGACTAATGAAAAACTGTTTTTT	CASSYSRPRGTTNEKLFF
TRBV4-1	-	few	TRBJ1-1	TGCGCCAGCAGCCAAGCCCTCTACAAGAACACTGAAGCTTTCTTT	CASSQALYKNTEAFF
TRBV12-3/TRBV12-4	TRBD2	-	TRBJ2-7	TGTGCCAGCAGAAACTCGGGGGGGGAAGAGCAGTACTTC	CASRNSGGEEQYF
TRBV7-2	-	-	TRBJ1-1	TGTGCCATACCCCAATCGACGGCGGTCTCAAACACTGAAGCTTTCTTT	CAIPQSTAVSNTEAFF
TRBV7-2	-	-	TRBJ1-2	TGTGCCAGCAGCTTACGGCAGGTCTATGGCTACACCTTC	CASSLRQVYGYTF
TRBV7-9	-	-	TRBJ1-1	TGTGCCAGCAGCTTAGACGGGCGGACGAACACTGAAGCTTTCTTT	CASSLDGRTNTEAFF
TRBV3-1	-	many	TRBJ1-2	TGTGCCAGCAGCCAAGGGACAGTCTATGGCTACACCTTC	CASSQGTVYGYTF
TRBV12-3/TRBV12-4	-	few	TRBJ2-2	TGTGCCAGCAGTCTCCCATCGACCGGCACCGGGGAGCTGTTTTTT	CASSLPSTGTGELFF
TRBV5-1	-	few	TRBJ2-7	TGCGCCAGCAGCTTGGAGGAGACCTACGAGCAGTACTTC	CASSLEETYEQYF
TRBV6-4	-	-	TRBJ2-6	TGTGCCAGCAGTGAGGGGGACTCTGGGGCCAACGTCCTGACTTTC	CASSEGDSGANVLTF
TRBV11-1	-	-	TRBJ2-7	TGTGCCAGCAGCCTGTTTTCAGGGGACGAGCAGTACTTC	CASSLFSGDEQYF
TRBV7-2	TRBD2	-	TRBJ2-1	TGTGCCAGCGAACTGCTCGGGCGGGGGGGCCAGCAGTTCTTC	CASELLGRGGQQFF
TRBV18	-	few	TRBJ1-5	TGTGCCAGCTCACGGGGGCAAAGCAATCAGCCCCAGCATTTT	CASSRGQSNQPQHF
TRBV30	TRBD1	few	TRBJ2-7	TGTGCCTGTATACAGGGGCAATACGAGCAGTACTTC	CACIQGQYEQYF
TRBV12-5	TRBD1	-	TRBJ2-7	TGTGCTAGTGCCCCGGGACAGGGGGACGACGAGCAGTACTTC	CASAPGQGDDEQYF
TRBV4-3	-	-	TRBJ2-3	TGCGCCAGCAGCCCCAGCTCACTCCGGGACGGAAGCACAGATACGCAGTATTTT	CASSPSSLRDGSTDTQYF
TRBV15	TRBD1	-	TRBJ1-4	TGTGCCACCAGCAGAGTGAAGGGGGCAGAGGAAAAACTGTTTTTT	CATSRVKGAEEKLFF
TRBV12-5	-	few	TRBJ1-5	TGTGCTAGTGGTGTCGACAGGCGTCAGCCCCAGCATTTT	CASGVDRRQPQHF
TRBV20-1	-	-	TRBJ2-1	TGCAGTGCTAGAGTCGCGGCTGGTGAGCAGTTCTTC	CSARVAAGEQFF
TRBV7-9	-	-	TRBJ1-1	TGTGCCAGCAGTCCCGTCGGGCGCGGGTGCACTGAAGCTTTCTTT	CASSPVGRGCTEAFF
TRBV20-1	TRBD2	-	TRBJ2-3	TGCAGTGCTAGAGATCTCCTAGCGGGAGCCTCCGATACGCAGTATTTT	CSARDLLAGASDTQYF
TRBV28	TRBD1	-	TRBJ1-2	TGTGCCAGCAGTTTACAGACCGGGACAGGCAACTACTATGGCTACACCTTC	CASSLQTGTGNYYGYTF
TRBV5-1	TRBD2	-	TRBJ2-3	TGCGCCAGCAGCTCCTTCCCCACAAAGCGGGGGAGCACAGATACGCAGTATTTT	CASSSFPTKRGSTDTQYF
TRBV27	-	few	TRBJ1-1	TGTGCCAGCAGTTCGTATTGGGGGACCATGAACACTGAAGCTTTCTTT	CASSSYWGTMNTEAFF
TRBV4-1	-	-	TRBJ1-4	TGCGCCAGCAGCCAAGATCGGGGGGGAGAGGAAAAACTGTTTTTT	CASSQDRGGEEKLFF
TRBV29-1	-	-	TRBJ1-1	TGCAGCGTTGAAAGGTGTGCGCTGGACGCGAACACTGAAGCTTTCTTT	CSVERCALDANTEAFF
TRBV5-1	TRBD1	-	TRBJ1-2	TGCGCCAGCAGCACTGCAGGGACAGGGGAACACTATGGCTACACCTTC	CASSTAGTGEHYGYTF